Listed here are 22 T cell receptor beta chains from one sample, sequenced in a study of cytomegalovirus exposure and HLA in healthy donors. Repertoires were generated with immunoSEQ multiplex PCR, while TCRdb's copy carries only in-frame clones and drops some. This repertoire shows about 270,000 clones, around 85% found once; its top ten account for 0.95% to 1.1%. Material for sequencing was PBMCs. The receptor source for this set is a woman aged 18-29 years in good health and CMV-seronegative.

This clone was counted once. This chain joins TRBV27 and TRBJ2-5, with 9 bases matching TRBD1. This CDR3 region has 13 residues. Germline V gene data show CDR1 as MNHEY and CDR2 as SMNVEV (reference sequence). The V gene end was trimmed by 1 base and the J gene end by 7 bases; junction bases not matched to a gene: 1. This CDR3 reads CASSLLGQGTQYF. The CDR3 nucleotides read TGTGCCAGCAGTTTATTGGGACAGGGGACCCAGTACTTC.

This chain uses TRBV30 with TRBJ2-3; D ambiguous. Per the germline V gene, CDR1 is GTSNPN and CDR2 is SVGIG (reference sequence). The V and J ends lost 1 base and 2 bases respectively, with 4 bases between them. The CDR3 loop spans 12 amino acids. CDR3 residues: CAWSASTDTQYF. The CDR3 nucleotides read TGTGCCTGGAGTGCTTCCACAGATACGCAGTATTTT.

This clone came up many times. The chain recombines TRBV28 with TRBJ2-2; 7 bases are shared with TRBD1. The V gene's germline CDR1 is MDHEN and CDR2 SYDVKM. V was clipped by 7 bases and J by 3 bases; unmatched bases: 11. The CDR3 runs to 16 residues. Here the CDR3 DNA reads TGTGCCAGCAAAATCTTAGGGGACAGCTACACCGGGGAGCTGTTTTTT. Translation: CASKILGDSYTGELFF.

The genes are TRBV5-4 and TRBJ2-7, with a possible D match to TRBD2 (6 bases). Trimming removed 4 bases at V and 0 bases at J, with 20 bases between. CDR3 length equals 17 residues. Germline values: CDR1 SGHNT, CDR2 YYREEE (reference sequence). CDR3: CASSLLTGLPVSYEQYF. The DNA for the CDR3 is TGTGCCAGCAGCCTTCTTACCGGACTACCCGTCTCCTACGAGCAGTACTTC.

The CDR3 loop is CASSLLAGTRGRTQYF. The CDR3 DNA follows: TGTGCCAGCAGTTTATTGGCCGGGACAAGGGGACGGACCCAGTACTTC. The chain combines TRBV27 with TRBJ2-5, with D possibly TRBD1 on 6 matching bases. Germline assignment: CDR1 MNHEY and CDR2 SMNVEV (reference sequence). V was shortened by 1 base and J by 7 bases, with 19 bases between the two germline ends. This CDR3 has 16 residues.

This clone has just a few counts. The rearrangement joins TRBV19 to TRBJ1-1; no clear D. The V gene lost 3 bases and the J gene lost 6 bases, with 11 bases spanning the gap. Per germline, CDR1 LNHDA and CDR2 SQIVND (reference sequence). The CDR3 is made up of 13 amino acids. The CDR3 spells CASSIGGSAEAFF. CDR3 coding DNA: TGTGCCAGTAGTATTGGAGGTAGCGCTGAAGCTTTCTTT.

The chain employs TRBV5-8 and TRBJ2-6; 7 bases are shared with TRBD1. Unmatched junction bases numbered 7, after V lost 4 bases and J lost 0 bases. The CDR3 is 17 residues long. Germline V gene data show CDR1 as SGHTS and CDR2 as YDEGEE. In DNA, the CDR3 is TGTGCCAGCAGCGCCGGGACAGAGAGCTCTGGGGCCAACGTCCTGACTTTC. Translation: CASSAGTESSGANVLTF.

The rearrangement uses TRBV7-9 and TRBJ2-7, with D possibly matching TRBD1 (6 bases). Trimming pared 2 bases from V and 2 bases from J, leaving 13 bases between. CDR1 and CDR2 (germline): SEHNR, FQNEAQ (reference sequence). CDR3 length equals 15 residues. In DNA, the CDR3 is TGTGCCAGCAGCTTACTGGAACAGGGAACCTACGAGCAGTACTTC. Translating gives CASSLLEQGTYEQYF.

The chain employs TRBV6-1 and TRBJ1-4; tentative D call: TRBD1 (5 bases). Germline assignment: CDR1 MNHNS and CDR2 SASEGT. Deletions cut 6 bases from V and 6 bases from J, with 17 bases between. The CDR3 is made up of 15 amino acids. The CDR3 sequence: CASSADSPSYEKLFF. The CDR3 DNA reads TGTGCCAGCAGCGCCGACAGCCCGAGCTATGAAAAACTGTTTTTT.

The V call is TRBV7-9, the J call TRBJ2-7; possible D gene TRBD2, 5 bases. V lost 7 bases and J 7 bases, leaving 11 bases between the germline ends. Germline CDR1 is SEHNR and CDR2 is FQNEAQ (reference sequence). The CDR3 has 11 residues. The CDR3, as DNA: TGTGCCAGCACCATACGCGGGGAGCAGTACTTC. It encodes CASTIRGEQYF.

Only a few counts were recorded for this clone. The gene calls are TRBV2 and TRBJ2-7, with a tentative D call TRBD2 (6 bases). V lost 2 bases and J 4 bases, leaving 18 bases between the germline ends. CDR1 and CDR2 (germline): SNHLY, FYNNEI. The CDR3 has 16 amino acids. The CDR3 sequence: CASSEQPLTRVYEQYF. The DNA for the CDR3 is TGTGCCAGCAGTGAACAACCTCTGACTAGGGTATACGAGCAGTACTTC.

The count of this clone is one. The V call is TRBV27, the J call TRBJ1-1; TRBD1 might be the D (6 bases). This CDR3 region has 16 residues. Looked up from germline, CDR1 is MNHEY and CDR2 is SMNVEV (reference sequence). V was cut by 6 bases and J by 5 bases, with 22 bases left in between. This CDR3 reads CASSFSYADRRTEAFF. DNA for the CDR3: TGTGCCAGCAGCTTTTCTTACGCCGACAGGAGGACTGAAGCTTTCTTT.

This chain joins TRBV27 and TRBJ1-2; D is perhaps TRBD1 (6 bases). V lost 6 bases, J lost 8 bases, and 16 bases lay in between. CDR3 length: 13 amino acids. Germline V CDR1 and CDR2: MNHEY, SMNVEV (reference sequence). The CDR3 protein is CASSRTEGAGYTF. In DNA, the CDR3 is TGTGCCAGCAGCCGGACAGAGGGAGCCGGCTACACCTTC.

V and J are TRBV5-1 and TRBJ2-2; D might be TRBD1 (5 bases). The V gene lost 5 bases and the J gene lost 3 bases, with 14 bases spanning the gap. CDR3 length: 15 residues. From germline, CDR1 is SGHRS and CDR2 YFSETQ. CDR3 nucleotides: TGCGCCAGCAGTCGTCAGGGCGATGACACCGGGGAGCTGTTTTTT. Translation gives CASSRQGDDTGELFF.

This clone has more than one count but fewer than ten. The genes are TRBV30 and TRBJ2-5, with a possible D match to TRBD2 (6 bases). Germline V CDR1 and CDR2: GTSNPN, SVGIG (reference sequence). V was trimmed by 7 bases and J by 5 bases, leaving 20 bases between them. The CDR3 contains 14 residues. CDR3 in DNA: TGTGCCTCCCGGACCCAGGGAGGCAGGGAGACCCAGTACTTC. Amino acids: CASRTQGGRETQYF.

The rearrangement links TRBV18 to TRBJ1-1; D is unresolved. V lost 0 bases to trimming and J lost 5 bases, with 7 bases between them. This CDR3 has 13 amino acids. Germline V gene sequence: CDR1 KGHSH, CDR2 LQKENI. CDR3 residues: CASSPPLQTEAFF. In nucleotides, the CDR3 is TGTGCCAGCTCACCACCCCTTCAGACTGAAGCTTTCTTT. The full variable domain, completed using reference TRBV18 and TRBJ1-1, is NAGVMQNPRHLVRRRGQEARLRCSPMKGHSHVYWYRQLPEEGLKFMVYLQKENIIDESGMPKERFSAEFPKEGPSILRIQQVVRGDSAAYFCASSPPLQTEAFFGQGTRLTVV.

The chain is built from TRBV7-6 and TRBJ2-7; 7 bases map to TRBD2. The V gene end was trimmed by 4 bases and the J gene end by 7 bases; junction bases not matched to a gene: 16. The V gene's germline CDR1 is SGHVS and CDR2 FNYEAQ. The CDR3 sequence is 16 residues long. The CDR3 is CASSSIGGRRGGEQYF. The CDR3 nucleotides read TGTGCCAGCAGCTCCATAGGAGGTCGGAGGGGAGGGGAGCAGTACTTC.

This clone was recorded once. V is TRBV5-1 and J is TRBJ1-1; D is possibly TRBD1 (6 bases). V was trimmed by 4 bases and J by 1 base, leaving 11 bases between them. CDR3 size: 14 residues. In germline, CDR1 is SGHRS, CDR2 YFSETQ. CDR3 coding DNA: TGCGCCAGCAGCAGCAGGGGCCAGAACACTGAAGCTTTCTTT. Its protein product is CASSSRGQNTEAFF.

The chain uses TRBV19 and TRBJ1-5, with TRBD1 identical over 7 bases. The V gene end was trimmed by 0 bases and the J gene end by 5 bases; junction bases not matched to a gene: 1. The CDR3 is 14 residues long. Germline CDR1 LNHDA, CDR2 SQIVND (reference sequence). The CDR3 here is CASSIERGHQPQHF. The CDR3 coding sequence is TGTGCCAGTAGTATAGAAAGGGGGCATCAGCCCCAGCATTTT.

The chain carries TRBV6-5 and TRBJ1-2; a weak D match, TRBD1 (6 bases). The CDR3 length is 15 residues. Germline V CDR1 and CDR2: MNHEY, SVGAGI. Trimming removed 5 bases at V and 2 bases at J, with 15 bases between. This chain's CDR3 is CASSPRAGANYGYTF. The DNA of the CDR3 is TGTGCCAGCAGTCCCCGGGCGGGGGCAAACTATGGCTACACCTTC.

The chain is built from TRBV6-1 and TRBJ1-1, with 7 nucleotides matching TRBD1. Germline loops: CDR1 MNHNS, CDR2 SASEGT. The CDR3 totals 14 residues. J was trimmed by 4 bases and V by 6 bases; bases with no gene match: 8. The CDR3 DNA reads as TGTGCCAGCAGGGGGGCAGGGGGTCCCACTGAAGCTTTCTTT. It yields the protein CASRGAGGPTEAFF.

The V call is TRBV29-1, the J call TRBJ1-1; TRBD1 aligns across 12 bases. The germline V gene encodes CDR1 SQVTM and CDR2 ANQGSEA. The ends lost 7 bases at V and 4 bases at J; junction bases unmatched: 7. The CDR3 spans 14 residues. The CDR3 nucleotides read TGCAGCGCCTGGGACAGGGGGCGAAGCACTGAAGCTTTCTTT. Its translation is CSAWDRGRSTEAFF.